The T cell receptor (beta chain) described here comes from a study of blood T cell repertoires in COVID-19. At the level of the study: There were acute and convalescent COVID-19 samples, and they came from the United States, Italy and Spain. PBMCs, B-cell-depleted T cells, or T cells were the source of the cDNA or gDNA that made up the material.

Original processing notes: Quantification of nucleated cells was approximated via reference gene primer amplification. Assay: immunoSEQ multiplex PCR; the TCRdb copy retains only in-frame clones and omits some. D and trimming come from the DNA, and the V and J calls and clone size come from that table. The sample holds tens of thousands of clones; about 88% are singletons and the top ten take 7.4%. Per the germline V gene, CDR1 is LNHDA and CDR2 is SQIVND (reference sequence). This CDR3 comprises 14 residues. Trimming stripped 5 bases from V and 4 bases from J, with 14 bases between. The sequenced sample consisted of peripheral blood. This TCR derives from a human donor with active COVID-19. The donor label of this sample is uncertain. The J gene is TRBJ1-1, the V gene TRBV19; a weak D match, TRBD1 (6 bases). DNA for the CDR3: TGTGCCAGTAGTGAACAACAGGGATTCACTGAAGCTTTCTTT. Translation gives CASSEQQGFTEAFF.